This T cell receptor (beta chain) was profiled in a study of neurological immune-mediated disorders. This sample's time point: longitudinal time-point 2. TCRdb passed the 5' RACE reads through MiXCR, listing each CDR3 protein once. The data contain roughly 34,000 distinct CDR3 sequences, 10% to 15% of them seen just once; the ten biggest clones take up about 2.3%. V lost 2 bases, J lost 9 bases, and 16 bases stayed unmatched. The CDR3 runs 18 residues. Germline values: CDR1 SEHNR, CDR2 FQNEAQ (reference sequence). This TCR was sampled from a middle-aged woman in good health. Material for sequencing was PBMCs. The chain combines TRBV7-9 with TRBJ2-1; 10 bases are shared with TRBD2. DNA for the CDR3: TGTGCCAGCAGCTTAAGATTTAGGTCTAGCGGGGGAGACTTTGAGCAGTTCTTC. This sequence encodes CASSLRFRSSGGDFEQFF.